The rows below give T cell receptor beta chains drawn from one sample of a study of OX40 agonist ivuxolimab in advanced cancers. The method was immunoSEQ multiplex PCR; TCRdb's version includes in-frame clones alone and lacks a portion of them. This table holds tens of thousands of clones, roughly 90% found once. Sequenced here: CD4+ or CD8+ T cells sorted from blood, sampled in a trial of the OX40 agonist ivuxolimab. All receptors derive from an adult with an advanced solid tumor such as melanoma, head and neck, liver or kidney cancer. The CDR3 runs from the conserved cysteine through the conserved F or W. The D gene is left open where the match is weak. Expanded clones are given a class, and other clones once, few, many or no size at all.

J gene,V gene,D gene,clone size,CDR3 protein,CDR3 DNA
TRBJ1-5,TRBV21-1,.,.,CASSKGEEGPPEHSNQPQHF,TGTGCCAGCAGCAAAGGAGAGGAAGGGCCCCCCGAGCATAGCAATCAGCCCCAGCATTTT
TRBJ2-3,TRBV7-3,.,once,CASSNSGFRGDTQYF,TGTGCCAGCAGTAATAGCGGGTTCAGGGGAGATACGCAGTATTTT
TRBJ2-3,TRBV18,TRBD2,.,CASSRTSGRGTDTQYF,TGTGCCAGCTCGCGGACTAGCGGGAGGGGCACAGATACGCAGTATTTT
TRBJ2-1,TRBV1,.,.,CTSSQDSGRASEQFF,TGCACCAGCAGCCAAGATAGCGGGAGGGCAAGTGAGCAGTTCTTC
TRBJ2-1,TRBV10-3,.,.,CAISESRQRDNEQFF,TGTGCCATCAGTGAGTCGAGACAGCGGGACAATGAGCAGTTCTTC
TRBJ2-3,TRBV18,.,.,CASSTPSTDTQYF,TGTGCCAGCTCAACCCCTAGCACAGATACGCAGTATTTT
TRBJ1-1,TRBV6-1,TRBD1,.,CASSQRQGINTEAFF,TGTGCCAGCAGCCAGAGACAGGGGATCAACACTGAAGCTTTCTTT
TRBJ2-1,TRBV10-2,.,.,CASSEAPLLGEQFF,TGCGCCAGCAGTGAAGCCCCTCTCCTGGGTGAGCAGTTCTTC
TRBJ2-2,TRBV28,.,.,CASSLNTGELFF,TGTGCCAGCAGTTTAAACACCGGGGAGCTGTTTTTT
TRBJ1-5,TRBV19,.,.,CASSIYQGSNQPQHF,TGTGCCAGTAGTATATACCAGGGGAGCAATCAGCCCCAGCATTTT
TRBJ2-3,TRBV4-2,.,.,CASSQDVWGLGGGTDTQYF,TGTGCCAGCAGCCAAGATGTTTGGGGGTTAGGGGGGGGCACAGATACGCAGTATTTT
TRBJ2-6,TRBV25-1,TRBD2,.,CASSEWGGSGANVLTF,TGTGCCAGCAGTGAATGGGGGGGGTCAGGGGCCAACGTCCTGACTTTC
TRBJ2-2,TRBV7-9,.,once,CASSRTGTLNTGELFF,TGTGCCAGCAGCCGAACCGGGACATTGAACACCGGGGAGCTGTTTTTT
TRBJ2-6,TRBV29-1,.,once,CSVLAPQVGANVLTF,TGCAGCGTTCTAGCGCCACAGGTGGGGGCCAACGTCCTGACTTTC
TRBJ1-2,TRBV11-2,.,.,CASSLGAGTGYTF,TGTGCCAGCAGCTTAGGAGCTGGTACTGGCTACACCTTC
TRBJ2-3,TRBV5-1,.,few,CASSLRVSSDTQYF,TGCGCCAGCAGCTTGAGGGTTAGCTCAGATACGCAGTATTTT
TRBJ2-7,TRBV2,.,.,CASSEWGAGQYF,TGTGCCAGCAGTGAGTGGGGAGCAGGGCAGTACTTC
TRBJ2-3,TRBV9,.,.,CASSVSSTDTQYF,TGTGCCAGCAGCGTGTCTAGCACAGATACGCAGTATTTT
TRBJ1-6,TRBV6-4,.,.,CASSGNIQVNPLHF,TGTGCCAGCAGTGGCAATATACAGGTTAATCCCCTCCACTTT
TRBJ2-2,TRBV30,.,.,CAWNRQEFRAGELFF,TGTGCCTGGAACAGACAGGAATTCAGGGCCGGGGAGCTGTTTTTT
TRBJ1-4,TRBV28,TRBD1,.,CASSLFETGGANEKLFF,TGTGCCAGCAGTTTATTTGAGACAGGGGGCGCGAATGAAAAACTGTTTTTT
TRBJ2-3,TRBV10-2,TRBD2,.,CASRGLAGSTDTQYF,TGCGCCAGCAGGGGACTAGCGGGGAGCACAGATACGCAGTATTTT